A single sample is the source of the 16 T cell receptor beta chains below, sequenced in a study of blood T cell repertoires in COVID-19. Using immunoSEQ multiplex PCR, the repertoire was profiled, and TCRdb retains in-frame clones only, with some absent. The sample lists some 200,000 clones; roughly 83% were seen once. Sequencing was carried out using PBMCs or T cells enriched from blood (not recorded which). The receptors originated from a woman aged 40 to 50 with acute COVID-19.

J is TRBJ1-3 and V is TRBV28, with D possibly being TRBD1 (5 bases). This CDR3 has 15 residues. Trimming took off 0 bases at V and 4 bases at J, with 10 bases between the two ends. From germline, CDR1 is MDHEN and CDR2 SYDVKM. The CDR3 DNA reads TGTGCCAGCAGTTTATGGCAGGGCCAGGGAAACACCATATATTTT. It codes for CASSLWQGQGNTIYF.

The chain is built from TRBV7-2 and TRBJ2-3, with a tentative D call TRBD2 (6 bases). The V gene lost 2 bases and the J gene lost 0 bases, with 15 bases spanning the gap. CDR1 SGHTA and CDR2 FQGNSA come from the germline V gene. The CDR3 has 17 residues. CDR3: CASSLIGGAPSTDTQYF. CDR3 in DNA: TGTGCCAGCAGCTTAATAGGCGGGGCCCCTAGCACAGATACGCAGTATTTT.

V gene TRBV5-1 combines with J gene TRBJ2-1, with 11 bases identical to TRBD2. CDR3 length equals 18 residues. The germline gives CDR1 SGHRS, CDR2 YFSETQ. V shed 3 bases and J 5 bases; nucleotides not matched to a gene: 13. In DNA, the CDR3 is TGCGCCAGCAGCTGGGGGGTTGCGGGACTAGCGGCTCACAATGAGCAGTTCTTC. It specifies CASSWGVAGLAAHNEQFF.

The V and J genes are TRBV27 and TRBJ2-5; D perhaps matches TRBD1 (5 bases). With 3 bases removed from V and 2 bases from J, the gap between germline ends came to 7 bases. Germline V lookup: CDR1 MNHEY, CDR2 SMNVEV (reference sequence). The CDR3 contains 13 residues. This CDR3 is CASSFTGQETQYF. In nucleotides, the CDR3 is TGTGCCAGCAGTTTCACAGGTCAAGAGACCCAGTACTTC.

CDR3 sequence (DNA): TGTGCCAGCAGTGAAGTCCCGATGAGACAGCTTCCCTACGAGCAGTACTTC. Its protein is CASSEVPMRQLPYEQYF. This chain uses TRBV6-1 with TRBJ2-7; possibly TRBD1 for D (5 bases). The CDR3 length is 17 residues. Germline V gene data show CDR1 as MNHNS and CDR2 as SASEGT. V shed 1 base and J shed 2 bases, with 18 bases lying between them.

The chain carries TRBV7-3 and TRBJ2-7; tentatively, D is TRBD2 (5 bases). The CDR3 length is 13 residues. Germline CDR1 and CDR2: SGHTA and FQGTGA. The V and J ends lost 2 bases and 9 bases respectively, with 14 bases between them. This chain's CDR3 is CASSLGGKSGQYF. CDR3 DNA sequence: TGTGCCAGCAGCTTAGGTGGGAAAAGCGGGCAGTACTTC.

The gene calls are TRBV5-8 and TRBJ2-5, with 7 bases fitting TRBD2. J was trimmed by 9 bases and V by 1 base; bases with no gene match: 9. This CDR3 comprises 14 residues. Germline assignment: CDR1 SGHTS and CDR2 YDEGEE. DNA of the CDR3: TGTGCCAGCAGCTTGTATCGGCAGGCGGGGGCCCAGTACTTC. Its translation is CASSLYRQAGAQYF.

V usage is TRBV27 and J usage is TRBJ1-6, with 8 bases lining up with TRBD1. V lost 6 bases to trimming and J lost 9 bases; unmatched junction nucleotides: 7. Germline V gene lookup returns CDR1 MNHEY and CDR2 SMNVEV (reference sequence). This CDR3 comprises 14 residues. This chain's CDR3 is CASRLGTGGSPLHF. In nucleotides, the CDR3 is TGTGCCAGCAGGCTAGGGACAGGAGGTTCACCCCTCCACTTT.

The chain joins TRBV7-2 to TRBJ2-7, with D possibly matching TRBD1 (6 bases). Germline CDR1 reads SGHTA; CDR2 reads FQGNSA. The CDR3 has 13 amino acids. Trimming cost V 7 bases and J 2 bases, with 12 bases left between them. CDR3 in amino acids: CASTWDTTYEQYF. The DNA for the CDR3 is TGTGCCAGCACGTGGGACACCACCTACGAGCAGTACTTC.

In nucleotides, the CDR3 is TGTGCCAGCAGGGAGGCAGGGGGTCACCAAGAGACCCAGTACTTC. Protein: CASREAGGHQETQYF. This rearrangement joins TRBV6-5 to TRBJ2-5, with 7 bases aligning to TRBD1. J gave up 0 bases and V 6 bases, and 7 bases lay outside the gene matches. The CDR3 runs to 15 residues. Germline V lookup: CDR1 MNHEY, CDR2 SVGAGI.

The chain carries TRBV5-8 and TRBJ2-3; 9 bases map to TRBD1. This CDR3 comprises 15 residues. Losses at the gene ends were 2 bases for V and 2 bases for J; bases not matched to a gene: 3. Germline lookup yields CDR1 SGHTS and CDR2 YDEGEE. The CDR3 coding sequence is TGTGCCAGCAGCTTAACAGGGGGCTCCACAGATACGCAGTATTTT. This translates into CASSLTGGSTDTQYF.

This clone has more than one count but fewer than ten. V gene TRBV5-1 combines with J gene TRBJ1-2, with D possibly being TRBD1 (5 bases). Germline lookup yields CDR1 SGHRS and CDR2 YFSETQ. V dropped 0 bases and J dropped 8 bases, with 17 bases sitting between them. The CDR3 is made up of 15 amino acids. CDR3 coding DNA: TGCGCCAGCAGCTTGGCGGTCAGCCTCTCAGGGGGCTACACCTTC. It codes for CASSLAVSLSGGYTF.

This clone has more than one count but fewer than ten. The V call is TRBV28, the J call TRBJ1-2, with TRBD1 matching 8 bases. V shed 2 bases and J 7 bases; nucleotides not matched to a gene: 15. The CDR3 spans 17 residues. Germline V CDR1 and CDR2: MDHEN, SYDVKM. The CDR3 protein is CASSLPWTGPGSGGYTF. CDR3 DNA sequence: TGTGCCAGCAGTTTACCCTGGACAGGGCCTGGATCTGGTGGCTACACCTTC.

The sample holds one count of this clone. The CDR3 loop is CASSQVAGGPPDTQYF. The CDR3, as DNA: TGTGCCAGCAGCCAAGTAGCGGGAGGGCCCCCAGATACGCAGTATTTT. The V call is TRBV3-1 (or the pseudogene TRBV3-2), the J call TRBJ2-3; 11 bases align to TRBD2. Per germline, CDR1 LGHDT and CDR2 YNNKEL (reference sequence). The trim removed 1 base at V and 4 bases at J, leaving 4 bases unmatched. The CDR3 length is 16 residues.

This rearrangement joins TRBV5-4 to TRBJ2-3; 8 nucleotides match TRBD2. The CDR3 loop spans 15 amino acids. CDR1 is SGHNT and CDR2 is YYREEE in the germline V gene (reference sequence). V lost 4 bases and J lost 4; bases outside the gene matches: 8. The CDR3: CASSQPTSVSDTQYF. CDR3 in DNA: TGTGCCAGCAGCCAACCGACTAGCGTCTCAGATACGCAGTATTTT.

V gene TRBV18 combines with J gene TRBJ1-1; 11 nucleotides line up with TRBD1. The CDR3 totals 15 residues. CDR1 is KGHSH, CDR2 LQKENI, per germline. J gave up 4 bases and V 5 bases, and 6 bases lay outside the gene matches. CDR3 sequence: CASSAGQGVGTEAFF. CDR3 nucleotides: TGTGCCAGCTCAGCGGGACAGGGGGTCGGCACTGAAGCTTTCTTT.